This passage covers 28 T cell receptor beta chains from one sample sequenced in a study of blood T cells in healthy people across ages. A J-beta primer mix and a sample-barcoded 5' primer were used in a second PCR of roughly 6 to 12 cycles. TCRdb re-derived calls from the 5' RACE reads in MiXCR, one entry per CDR3 protein. The table has 550,000 to 750,000 distinct CDR3 sequences, over 20% seen once. Sequenced: blood. These TCRs come from a man between 65 and 80 years old in good health.

This chain connects TRBV20-1 to TRBJ2-7; 7 positions match TRBD2. The CDR3 runs to 13 residues. Per germline, CDR1 DFQATT and CDR2 SNEGSKA (reference sequence). The CDR3 bases are TGCAGCGGCAGTTGGGACTATACCTACGAGCAGTACTTC. Its protein is CSGSWDYTYEQYF.

This clonotype showed up many times. V is TRBV7-2 and J is TRBJ1-1, with TRBD1 matching over 7 bases. V lost 2 bases to trimming and J lost 5 bases; unmatched junction nucleotides: 5. CDR1 and CDR2 from the germline V gene are SGHTA and FQGNSA. The CDR3 has 14 amino acids. CDR3 loop: CASSLQGGGTEAFF. DNA for the CDR3: TGTGCCAGCAGCTTACAGGGGGGCGGAACTGAAGCTTTCTTT.

This clonotype showed up just once. One end of the junction varies from germline; a read error may be responsible. The chain is built from TRBV7-2 and TRBJ2-7; 7 bases match TRBD1. The germline V gene encodes CDR1 SGHTA and CDR2 FQGNSA. The CDR3 runs to 12 residues. CDR3 DNA: TGTGCCAGCAGCTTAGGTACAGGGGACAAGTTCTTC. Protein: CASSLGTGDKFF. The complete variable domain, with remaining parts taken from reference TRBV7-2 and TRBJ2-7, reads GAGVSQSPSNKVTEKGKDVELRCDPISGHTALYWYRQSLGQGLEFLIYFQGNSAPDKSGLPSDRFSAERTGGSVSTLTIQRTQQEDSAVYLCASSLGTGDKFFGPGTRLTVT.

The chain is built from TRBV3-1 and TRBJ2-1, with 7 bases lining up with TRBD2. The germline gives CDR1 LGHDT, CDR2 YNNKEL (reference sequence). J lost 9 bases, V lost 0 bases, and 5 bases had no gene match. The CDR3 has 14 amino acids. Written as DNA, the CDR3 is TGTGCCAGCAGCCAAGATCTGGGGAGGGGTGAGCAGTTCTTC. Translating gives CASSQDLGRGEQFF.

In its sample, this clonotype was seen a few times. The chain carries TRBV6-2 or TRBV6-3 and TRBJ1-2; D is undetermined. Trimming took 2 bases from V and 1 from J, leaving 2 bases between them. The CDR3 is made up of 12 amino acids. Germline assignment: CDR1 MNHEY and CDR2 SVGEGT. The CDR3 nucleotides read TGTGCCAGCAGTTACAATAACTATGGCTACACCTTC. Its translation is CASSYNNYGYTF.

The genes are TRBV20-1 and TRBJ2-3; D perhaps matches TRBD2 (6 bases). V lost 6 bases, J lost 5 bases, and 15 bases lay in between. The CDR3 totals 13 residues. CDR1 and CDR2 (germline): DFQATT, SNEGSKA (reference sequence). The CDR3 loop is CSAPGGGIDTQYF. In DNA, the CDR3 is TGCAGTGCCCCCGGGGGAGGAATAGATACGCAGTATTTT.

The chain couples TRBV2 to TRBJ2-5, with D perhaps matching TRBD1 or TRBD2 (5 bases each). The CDR3 sequence is 14 residues long. From germline, CDR1 is SNHLY and CDR2 FYNNEI. Trimming took 3 bases from V and 1 from J, leaving 9 bases between them. CDR3 bases: TGTGCCAGCAGTGACCGGGGCGTCCAAGAGACCCAGTACTTC. Translation: CASSDRGVQETQYF.

The rearrangement joins TRBV7-9 to TRBJ1-1; 8 bases are shared with TRBD1. Trimming removed 6 bases from V and 1 base from J; junction bases left unmatched: 4. CDR1 SEHNR and CDR2 FQNEAQ come from the germline V gene (reference sequence). The CDR3 extends over 14 amino acids. The CDR3 nucleotides are TGTGCCAGCAGAAATGACAGGGGGAACACTGAAGCTTTCTTT. This translates into CASRNDRGNTEAFF.

This clonotype was seen only a few times. DNA for the CDR3: TGCGCCAGCAGCTTGGGATGGAGACAGACTGGAAACACCATATATTTT. Its translation: CASSLGWRQTGNTIYF. This chain uses TRBV5-1 with TRBJ1-3, with D perhaps matching TRBD1 (5 bases). The V and J ends lost 0 bases and 2 bases respectively, with 12 bases between them. The CDR3 is 16 residues long. Germline lookup yields CDR1 SGHRS and CDR2 YFSETQ.

This clonotype was found many times. The V call is TRBV10-3, the J call TRBJ2-5, with 9 bases that match TRBD1. V shed 6 bases and J 5 bases; nucleotides not matched to a gene: 7. The CDR3 length is 14 residues. Germline-derived CDR1 and CDR2 are ENHRY and SYGVKD. The CDR3 sequence: CAISETGGGETQYF. DNA of the CDR3: TGTGCCATCAGCGAAACAGGGGGCGGGGAGACCCAGTACTTC.

This clonotype has more than one count but fewer than ten. The rearrangement links TRBV6-1 to TRBJ2-7; 12 bases align to TRBD1. This CDR3 spans 16 amino acids. CDR1 is MNHNS, CDR2 SASEGT, per germline. V dropped 4 bases and J dropped 8; count of bases not matched to a gene: 12. CDR3 loop: CASSAANRDRGQQQYF. The DNA of the CDR3 is TGTGCCAGCAGTGCCGCGAACCGGGACAGGGGGCAGCAGCAGTACTTC.

This clonotype appeared a few times. The junction departs from germline at one end; a sequencing error may be responsible. The V and J genes are TRBV7-9 and TRBJ2-3; 9 bases align to TRBD2. Looked up from germline, CDR1 is SEHNR and CDR2 is FQNEAQ (reference sequence). The CDR3 has 17 amino acids. The DNA for the CDR3 is TGTGCCGGCAGTCCAGCCCAAGATAGCGGGAGTAAAGATACGCAGTATTTT. Protein sequence: CAGSPAQDSGSKDTQYF.

This clonotype has a handful of counts. The chain is built from TRBV6-5 and TRBJ2-3; TRBD2 might be the D (5 bases). CDR1 is MNHEY and CDR2 is SVGAGI in the germline V gene. The CDR3 is made up of 13 amino acids. Deletions cut 4 bases from V and 6 bases from J, with 11 bases between. CDR3 coding DNA: TGTGCCAGCAGTTCAGGAGGACGGGATACGCAGTATTTT. It translates to CASSSGGRDTQYF.

Concerning this clonotype: Mismatch with germline at one junction end may stem from a read error. The rearrangement links TRBV20-1 to TRBJ2-2, with 10 bases lining up with TRBD2. The V gene's germline CDR1 is DFQATT and CDR2 SNEGSKA (reference sequence). The CDR3 is made up of 16 amino acids. The DNA for the CDR3 is TGCAGTGCTAGAGATAGTACTAGCGGGAACACCGGGGAGCAGTTTTTT. As protein: CSARDSTSGNTGEQFF.

In DNA form, the CDR3 reads TGTGCCATCAGTGGGTCCCAGGGGAGGAAAACCGGGGAGCTGTTTTTT. Protein: CAISGSQGRKTGELFF. The rearrangement uses TRBV10-3 and TRBJ2-2; D is possibly TRBD1 or TRBD2 (6 bases each). Germline loops: CDR1 ENHRY, CDR2 SYGVKD. V was pared by 4 bases and J by 5 bases, with 17 bases between. The CDR3 consists of 16 residues.

The chain is built from TRBV24-1 and TRBJ2-5; no clear D gene. Deletions cut 0 bases from V and 1 base from J, with 11 bases between. CDR3 size: 16 residues. Germline CDR1 and CDR2: KGHDR and SFDVKD. In DNA form, the CDR3 reads TGTGCCACCAGTGATTTGGGTGGACGGGCCCAAGAGACCCAGTACTTC. Its protein is CATSDLGGRAQETQYF.

The rearrangement links TRBV20-1 to TRBJ2-5; 7 bases agree with TRBD1. The closer fit of TRBJ2-1 to the DNA end suggests the J call may be wrong. This CDR3 comprises 15 residues. Germline CDR1 and CDR2: DFQATT and SNEGSKA (reference sequence). The CDR3 region is CSAPLPTAGGNEQFF. The CDR3, as DNA: TGCAGTGCACCACTTCCGACAGCAGGGGGTAATGAGCAGTTCTTC.

V and J are TRBV28 and TRBJ1-6; 7 bases agree with TRBD1. V trimming: 6 bases; J trimming: 11 bases; junction bases outside the gene matches: 10. Germline loops: CDR1 MDHEN, CDR2 SYDVKM. This CDR3 contains 14 residues. For the CDR3, the DNA is TGTGCCAGCAGCATGACAGGGTTGGGGGCACCCCTCCACTTT. Protein: CASSMTGLGAPLHF.

The chain is built from TRBV4-2 and TRBJ1-2, with D possibly matching TRBD1 (6 bases). Germline CDR1 LGHNA, CDR2 YNFKEQ. The V gene lost 2 bases and the J gene lost 4 bases, with 20 bases spanning the gap. This CDR3 is built from 17 residues. The CDR3 loop is CASSQIGGAQELYGYTF. The DNA of the CDR3 is TGTGCCAGCAGCCAAATCGGGGGGGCGCAGGAACTCTATGGCTACACCTTC.

This clonotype came up many times. V is TRBV6-5 and J is TRBJ2-5; 11 positions match TRBD2. The trim removed 4 bases at V and 5 bases at J, leaving 6 bases unmatched. CDR1 and CDR2 from the germline V gene are MNHEY and SVGAGI. The CDR3 runs 15 residues. CDR3 region: CASSFTSGSGETQYF. The DNA for the CDR3 is TGTGCCAGCAGTTTCACTAGCGGGAGTGGGGAGACCCAGTACTTC.

With regard to this clonotype: This clone may be a read error of a much larger clone one base away. The conserved closing phenylalanine or tryptophan is absent in this CDR3, likely reflecting a read error. The chain carries TRBV6-2 or TRBV6-3 and TRBJ2-1; 8 nucleotides agree with TRBD2. The germline gives CDR1 MNHEY, CDR2 SVGEGT. The CDR3 contains 13 residues. Unmatched junction bases numbered 4, after V lost 9 bases and J lost 3 bases. CDR3 protein: CASSGTSYNEQFS. The DNA for the CDR3 is TGTGCCAGTTCCGGGACTAGCTACAATGAGCAGTTCTCC.

V usage is TRBV27 and J usage is TRBJ2-1; no clear D. TRBJ2-7 explains the end of the DNA better; the J call may be wrong. This CDR3 spans 13 amino acids. CDR1 MNHEY and CDR2 SMNVEV come from the germline V gene (reference sequence). CDR3 DNA sequence: TGTGCCAGCAGTTTATATATTGGCTACGAGCAGTACTTC. Amino acids: CASSLYIGYEQYF.

This clonotype was detected ten times or more. This sequence joins TRBV12-3 or TRBV12-4 and TRBJ2-6; D ambiguous. The CDR3 has 16 residues. Trimming cost V 6 bases and J 0 bases, with 12 bases left between them. CDR3: CASSPSTHSGANVLTF. The DNA of the CDR3 is TGTGCCAGCAGCCCCTCGACCCACTCTGGGGCCAACGTCCTGACTTTC.

Ten or more counts support this clonotype. V is TRBV29-1 and J is TRBJ2-5, with D unclear. Germline V CDR1 and CDR2: SQVTM, ANQGSEA. There are 10 residues in the CDR3. V lost 6 bases and J lost 6, with 8 bases in between. The CDR3 spells CSVQVKTQYF. The CDR3 DNA reads TGCAGCGTCCAAGTGAAGACCCAGTACTTC.

This rearrangement joins TRBV14 to TRBJ1-2; 7 nucleotides line up with TRBD1. The ends lost 2 bases at V and 6 bases at J; junction bases unmatched: 3. This CDR3 has 13 residues. CDR1 SGHDN and CDR2 FVKESK come from the germline V gene. The CDR3 region is CASSQNRGNGYTF. The CDR3 DNA reads as TGTGCCAGCAGCCAAAACAGGGGTAATGGCTACACCTTC.

This clonotype has just a few counts. The V gene is TRBV20-1, the J gene TRBJ1-1, with D possibly being TRBD1 (6 bases). The CDR3 length is 14 residues. The germline V gene has CDR1 DFQATT and CDR2 SNEGSKA (reference sequence). V was cut by 5 bases and J by 5 bases, with 18 bases left in between. This chain's CDR3 is CSASLRGGSTEAFF. CDR3 bases: TGCAGTGCTTCACTCAGGGGCGGTTCGACTGAAGCTTTCTTT.

The chain has TRBV15 and TRBJ1-4, with 7 bases matching TRBD1. The junction had 15 bases not matched to a gene; V was cut back by 3 bases and J by 8 bases. The germline V gene encodes CDR1 LNHNV and CDR2 YYDKDF (reference sequence). The CDR3 spans 17 residues. CDR3 residues: CATSRPMVTGAWEKLFF. DNA for the CDR3: TGTGCCACCAGCAGGCCTATGGTAACAGGGGCATGGGAAAAACTGTTTTTT.

This clonotype was seen a handful of times. This chain connects TRBV24-1 to TRBJ2-4, with 13 nucleotides matching TRBD2. With V trimmed by 11 bases and J by 0 bases, 15 bases remained unmatched. Germline CDR1 KGHDR, CDR2 SFDVKD. The CDR3 has 19 amino acids. In nucleotides, the CDR3 is TGTGCCATACGATCGGGGGGACTAGCGGGGACCCTAGCCAAAAACATTCAGTACTTC. This gives the protein CAIRSGGLAGTLAKNIQYF.